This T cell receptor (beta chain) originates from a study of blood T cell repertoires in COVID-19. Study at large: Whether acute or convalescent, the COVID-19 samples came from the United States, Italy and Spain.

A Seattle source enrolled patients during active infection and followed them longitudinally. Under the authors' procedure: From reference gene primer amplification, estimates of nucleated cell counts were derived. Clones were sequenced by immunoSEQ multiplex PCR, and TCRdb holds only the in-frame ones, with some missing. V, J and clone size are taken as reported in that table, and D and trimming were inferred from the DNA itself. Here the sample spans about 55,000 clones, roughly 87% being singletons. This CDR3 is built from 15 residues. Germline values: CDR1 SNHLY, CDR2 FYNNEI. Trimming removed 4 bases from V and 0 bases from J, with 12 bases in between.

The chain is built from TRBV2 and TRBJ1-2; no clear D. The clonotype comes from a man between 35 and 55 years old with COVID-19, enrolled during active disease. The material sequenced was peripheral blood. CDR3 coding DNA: TGTGCCAGCAGTGCAAGCCAGCTAGCTAACTATGGCTACACCTTC. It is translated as CASSASQLANYGYTF.